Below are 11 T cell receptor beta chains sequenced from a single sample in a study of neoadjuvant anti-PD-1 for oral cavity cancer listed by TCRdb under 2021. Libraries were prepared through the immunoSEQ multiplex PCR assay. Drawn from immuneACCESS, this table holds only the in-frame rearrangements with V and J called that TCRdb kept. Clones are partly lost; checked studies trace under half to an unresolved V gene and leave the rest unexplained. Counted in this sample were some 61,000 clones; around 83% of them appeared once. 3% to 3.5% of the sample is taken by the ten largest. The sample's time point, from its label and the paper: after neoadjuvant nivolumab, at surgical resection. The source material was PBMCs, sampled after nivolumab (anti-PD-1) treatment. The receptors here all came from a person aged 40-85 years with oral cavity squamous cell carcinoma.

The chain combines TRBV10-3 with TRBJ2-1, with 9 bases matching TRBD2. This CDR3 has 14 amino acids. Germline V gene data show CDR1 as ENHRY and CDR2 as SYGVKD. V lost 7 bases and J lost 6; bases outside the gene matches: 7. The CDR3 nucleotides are TGTGCCATCACCCGATCTAGCGGGATCAATGAGCAGTTCTTC. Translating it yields CAITRSSGINEQFF.

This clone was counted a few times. The CDR3 DNA reads as TGTGCCAGCAGCCGGACAGGGGACACTGAAGCTTTCTTT. Translating gives CASSRTGDTEAFF. The chain links TRBV6-4 to TRBJ1-1; 9 bases match TRBD1. The germline V gene encodes CDR1 MRHNA and CDR2 SNTAGT. This CDR3 is built from 13 residues. J lost 3 bases, V lost 6 bases, and 2 bases had no gene match.

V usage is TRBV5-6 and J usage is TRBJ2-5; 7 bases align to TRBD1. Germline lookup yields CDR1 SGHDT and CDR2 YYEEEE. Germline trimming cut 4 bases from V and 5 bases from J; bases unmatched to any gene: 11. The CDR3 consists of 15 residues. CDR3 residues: CASSRPQDRLETQYF. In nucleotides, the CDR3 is TGTGCCAGCAGCCGCCCCCAGGACAGGTTGGAGACCCAGTACTTC.

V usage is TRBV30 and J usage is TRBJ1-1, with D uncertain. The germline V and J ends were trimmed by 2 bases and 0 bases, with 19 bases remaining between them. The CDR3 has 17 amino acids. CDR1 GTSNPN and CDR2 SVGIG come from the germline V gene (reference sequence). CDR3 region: CAWSPQRPDTMNTEAFF. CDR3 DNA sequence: TGTGCCTGGAGTCCCCAGAGACCTGACACTATGAACACTGAAGCTTTCTTT.

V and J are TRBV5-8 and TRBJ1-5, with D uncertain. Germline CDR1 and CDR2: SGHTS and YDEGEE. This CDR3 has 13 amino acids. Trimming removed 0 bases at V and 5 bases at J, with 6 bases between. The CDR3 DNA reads TGTGCCAGCAGCTTGGTGGTCGATCAGCCCCAGCATTTT. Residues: CASSLVVDQPQHF.

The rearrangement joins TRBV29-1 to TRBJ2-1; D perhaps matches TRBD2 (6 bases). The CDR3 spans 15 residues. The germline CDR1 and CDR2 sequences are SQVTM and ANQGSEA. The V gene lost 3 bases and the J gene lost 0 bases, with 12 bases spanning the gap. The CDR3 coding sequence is TGCAGCGTTGATTTGGGGGGAGGCTCCTACAATGAGCAGTTCTTC. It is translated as CSVDLGGGSYNEQFF.

CDR3 amino acids: CASSSPSSGAGSGNTIYF. CDR3 in DNA: TGTGCCAGCAGCTCCCCCTCCTCTGGGGCAGGCAGTGGAAACACCATATATTTT. The chain uses TRBV7-2 and TRBJ1-3, with D perhaps matching TRBD1 (5 bases). The germline V and J ends were trimmed by 4 bases and 3 bases, with 22 bases remaining between them. CDR3 length: 18 residues. Per germline, CDR1 SGHTA and CDR2 FQGNSA.

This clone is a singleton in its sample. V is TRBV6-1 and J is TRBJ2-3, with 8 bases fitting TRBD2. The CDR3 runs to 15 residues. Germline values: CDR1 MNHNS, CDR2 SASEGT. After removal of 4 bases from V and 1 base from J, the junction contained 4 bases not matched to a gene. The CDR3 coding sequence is TGTGCCAGCAGTGTTCGGGGGGGAGGCACAGATACGCAGTATTTT. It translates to CASSVRGGGTDTQYF.

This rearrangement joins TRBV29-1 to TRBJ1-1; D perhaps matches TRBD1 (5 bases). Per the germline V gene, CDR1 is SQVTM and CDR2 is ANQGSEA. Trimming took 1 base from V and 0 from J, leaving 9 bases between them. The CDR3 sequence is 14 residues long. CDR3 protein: CSVEVRGVNTEAFF. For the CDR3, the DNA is TGCAGCGTTGAAGTGCGGGGGGTGAACACTGAAGCTTTCTTT.

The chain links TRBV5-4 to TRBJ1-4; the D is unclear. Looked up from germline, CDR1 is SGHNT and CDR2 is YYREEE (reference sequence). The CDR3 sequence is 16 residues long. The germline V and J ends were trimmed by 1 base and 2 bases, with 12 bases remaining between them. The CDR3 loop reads CASSLNSAVTNEKLFF. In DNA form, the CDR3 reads TGTGCCAGCAGCTTGAATTCTGCCGTCACTAATGAAAAACTGTTTTTT.

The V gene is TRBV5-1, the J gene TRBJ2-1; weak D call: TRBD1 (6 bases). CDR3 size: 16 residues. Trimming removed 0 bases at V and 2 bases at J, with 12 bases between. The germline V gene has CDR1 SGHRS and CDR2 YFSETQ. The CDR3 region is CASSLVTGSTYNEQFF. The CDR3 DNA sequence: TGCGCCAGCAGCTTGGTAACAGGGAGTACCTACAATGAGCAGTTCTTC.